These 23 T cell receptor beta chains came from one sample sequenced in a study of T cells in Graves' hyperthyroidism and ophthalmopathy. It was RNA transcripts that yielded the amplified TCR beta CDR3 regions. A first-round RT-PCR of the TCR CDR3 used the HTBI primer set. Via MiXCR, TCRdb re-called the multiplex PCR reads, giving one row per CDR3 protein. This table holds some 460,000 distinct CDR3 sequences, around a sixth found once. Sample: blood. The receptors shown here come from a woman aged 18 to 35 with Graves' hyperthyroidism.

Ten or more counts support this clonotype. The CDR3 region is CSARQGWSYEQYF. As DNA, the CDR3 is TGCAGTGCCCGCCAGGGGTGGTCCTACGAGCAGTACTTC. The chain links TRBV20-1 to TRBJ2-7; D possibly corresponds to TRBD1 (6 bases). CDR3 size: 13 residues. From germline, CDR1 is DFQATT and CDR2 SNEGSKA (reference sequence). The V end was cut by 6 bases, the J end by 1 base, with 13 bases between.

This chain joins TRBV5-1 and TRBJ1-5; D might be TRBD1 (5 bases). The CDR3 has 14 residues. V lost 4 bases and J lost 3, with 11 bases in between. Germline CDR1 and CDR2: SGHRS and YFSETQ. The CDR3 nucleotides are TGCGCCAGCAGCCGGGGGGGGTACAATCAGCCCCAGCATTTT. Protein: CASSRGGYNQPQHF.

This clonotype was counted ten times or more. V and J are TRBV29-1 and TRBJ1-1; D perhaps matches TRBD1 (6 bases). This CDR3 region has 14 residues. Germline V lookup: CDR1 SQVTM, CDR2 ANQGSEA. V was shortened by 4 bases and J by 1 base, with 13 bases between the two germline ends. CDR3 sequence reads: CSVVSTGTNTEAFF. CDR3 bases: TGCAGCGTTGTTTCAACAGGGACGAACACTGAAGCTTTCTTT.

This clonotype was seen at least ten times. In nucleotides, the CDR3 is TGTGCCAGCAGCTTGCCGGGACGGGACTCTGGAAACACCATATATTTT. Translated: CASSLPGRDSGNTIYF. The chain couples TRBV5-8 to TRBJ1-3; D might be TRBD1 (5 bases). V lost 1 base, J lost 0 bases, and 11 bases lay in between. The CDR3 runs to 16 residues. CDR1 SGHTS and CDR2 YDEGEE come from the germline V gene.

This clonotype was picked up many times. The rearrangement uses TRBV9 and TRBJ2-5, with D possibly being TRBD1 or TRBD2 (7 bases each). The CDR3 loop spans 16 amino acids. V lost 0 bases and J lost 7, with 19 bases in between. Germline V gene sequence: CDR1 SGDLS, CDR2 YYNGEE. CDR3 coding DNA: TGTGCCAGCAGCGTAGACCCGGAACGCAGGGGGGGGACCCAGTACTTC. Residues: CASSVDPERRGGTQYF.

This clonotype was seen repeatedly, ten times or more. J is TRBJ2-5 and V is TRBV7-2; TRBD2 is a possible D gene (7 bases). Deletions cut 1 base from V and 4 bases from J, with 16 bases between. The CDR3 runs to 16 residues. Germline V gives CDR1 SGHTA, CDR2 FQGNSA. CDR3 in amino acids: CASSLVGGGVGETQYF. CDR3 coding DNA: TGTGCCAGCAGCTTAGTTGGAGGGGGGGTTGGAGAGACCCAGTACTTC.

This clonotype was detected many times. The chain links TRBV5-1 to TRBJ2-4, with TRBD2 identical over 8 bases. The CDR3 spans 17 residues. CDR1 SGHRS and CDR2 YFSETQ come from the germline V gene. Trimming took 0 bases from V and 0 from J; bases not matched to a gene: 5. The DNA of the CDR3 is TGCGCCAGCAGCTTGGGAGGACTAGCCGTAGCCAAAAACATTCAGTACTTC. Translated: CASSLGGLAVAKNIQYF.

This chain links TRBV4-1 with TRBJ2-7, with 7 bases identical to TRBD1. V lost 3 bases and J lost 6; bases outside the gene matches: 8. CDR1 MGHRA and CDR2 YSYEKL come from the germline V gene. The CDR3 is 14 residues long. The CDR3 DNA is TGCGCCAGCAGCCAGCCGGACAGGCCGGGCGAGCAGTACTTC. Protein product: CASSQPDRPGEQYF.

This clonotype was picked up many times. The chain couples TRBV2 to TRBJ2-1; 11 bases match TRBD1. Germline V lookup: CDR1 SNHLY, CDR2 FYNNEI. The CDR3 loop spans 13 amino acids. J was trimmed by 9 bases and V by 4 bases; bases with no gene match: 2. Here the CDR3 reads CASSGDRGTEQFF. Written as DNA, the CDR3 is TGTGCCAGCAGTGGGGACAGGGGGACTGAGCAGTTCTTC.

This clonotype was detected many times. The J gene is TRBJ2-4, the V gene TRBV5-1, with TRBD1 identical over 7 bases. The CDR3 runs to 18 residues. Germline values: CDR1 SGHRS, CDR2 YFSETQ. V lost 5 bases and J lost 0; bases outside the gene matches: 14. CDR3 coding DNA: TGCGCCAGCAGAGCCGGGACAGTTCGGTCTCTAGCCAAAAACATTCAGTACTTC. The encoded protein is CASRAGTVRSLAKNIQYF. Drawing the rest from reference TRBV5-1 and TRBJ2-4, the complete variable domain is KAGVTQTPRYLIKTRGQQVTLSCSPISGHRSVSWYQQTPGQGLQFLFEYFSETQRNKGNFPGRFSGRQFSNSRSEMNVSTLELGDSALYLCASRAGTVRSLAKNIQYFGAGTRLSVL.

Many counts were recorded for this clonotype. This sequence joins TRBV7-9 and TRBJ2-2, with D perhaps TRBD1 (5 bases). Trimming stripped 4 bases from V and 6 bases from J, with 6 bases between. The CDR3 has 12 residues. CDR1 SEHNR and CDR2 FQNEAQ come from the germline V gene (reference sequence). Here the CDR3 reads CASSSGSGELFF. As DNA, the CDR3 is TGTGCCAGCAGCTCAGGGTCCGGGGAGCTGTTTTTT.

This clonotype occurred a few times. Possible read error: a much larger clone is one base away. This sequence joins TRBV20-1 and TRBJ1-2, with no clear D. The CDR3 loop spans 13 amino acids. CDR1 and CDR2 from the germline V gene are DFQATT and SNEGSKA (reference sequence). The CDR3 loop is CSAISVSGYGYAF. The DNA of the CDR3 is TGCAGTGCTATCTCGGTCTCGGGCTATGGCTACGCCTTC.

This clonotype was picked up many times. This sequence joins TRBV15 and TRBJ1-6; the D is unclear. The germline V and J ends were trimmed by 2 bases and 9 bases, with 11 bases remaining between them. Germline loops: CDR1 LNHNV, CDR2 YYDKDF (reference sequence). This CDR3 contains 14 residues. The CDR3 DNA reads TGTGCCACCAGCAGACCTACAGTGGGTTCACCCCTCCACTTT. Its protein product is CATSRPTVGSPLHF.

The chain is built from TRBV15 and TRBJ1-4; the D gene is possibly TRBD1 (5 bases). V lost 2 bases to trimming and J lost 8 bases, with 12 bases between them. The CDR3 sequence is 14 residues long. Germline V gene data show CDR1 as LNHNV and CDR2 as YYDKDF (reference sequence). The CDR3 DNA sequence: TGTGCCACCAGCAGATCCGCAGAGGGGGAAAAACTGTTTTTT. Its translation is CATSRSAEGEKLFF.

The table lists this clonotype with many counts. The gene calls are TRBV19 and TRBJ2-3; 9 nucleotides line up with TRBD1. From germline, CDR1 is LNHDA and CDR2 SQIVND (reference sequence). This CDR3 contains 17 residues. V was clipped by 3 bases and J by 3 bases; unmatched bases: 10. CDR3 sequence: CASSMGGPGQGTDTQYF. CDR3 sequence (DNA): TGTGCCAGTAGTATGGGCGGTCCGGGACAGGGAACAGATACGCAGTATTTT. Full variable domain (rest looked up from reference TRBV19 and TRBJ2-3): DGGITQSPKYLFRKEGQNVTLSCEQNLNHDAMYWYRQDPGQGLRLIYYSQIVNDFQKGDIAEGYSVSREKKESFPLTVTSAQKNPTAFYLCASSMGGPGQGTDTQYFGPGTRLTVL.

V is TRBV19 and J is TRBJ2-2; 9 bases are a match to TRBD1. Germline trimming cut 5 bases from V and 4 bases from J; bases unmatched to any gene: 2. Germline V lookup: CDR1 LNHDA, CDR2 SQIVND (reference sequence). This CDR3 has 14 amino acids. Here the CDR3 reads CASSWTGATGELFF. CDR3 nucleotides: TGTGCCAGTAGTTGGACAGGGGCCACCGGGGAGCTGTTTTTT.

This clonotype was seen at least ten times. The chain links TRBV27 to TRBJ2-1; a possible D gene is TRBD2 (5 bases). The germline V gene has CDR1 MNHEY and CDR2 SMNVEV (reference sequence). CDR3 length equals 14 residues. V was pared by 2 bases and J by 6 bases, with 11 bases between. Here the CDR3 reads CASSLETAVNEQFF. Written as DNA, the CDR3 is TGTGCCAGCAGTTTAGAAACAGCGGTCAATGAGCAGTTCTTC.

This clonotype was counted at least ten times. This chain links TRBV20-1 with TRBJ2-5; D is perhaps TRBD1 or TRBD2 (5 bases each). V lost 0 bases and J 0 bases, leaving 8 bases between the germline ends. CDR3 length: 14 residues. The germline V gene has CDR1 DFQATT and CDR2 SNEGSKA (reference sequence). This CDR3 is CSARDGGYQETQYF. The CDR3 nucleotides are TGCAGTGCTAGAGATGGGGGTTACCAAGAGACCCAGTACTTC.

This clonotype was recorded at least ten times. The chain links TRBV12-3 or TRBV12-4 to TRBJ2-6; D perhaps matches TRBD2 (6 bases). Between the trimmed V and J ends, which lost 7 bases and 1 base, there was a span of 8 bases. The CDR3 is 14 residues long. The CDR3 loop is CASKEGSGANVLTF. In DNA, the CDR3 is TGTGCCAGCAAGGAGGGGTCTGGGGCCAACGTCCTGACTTTC.

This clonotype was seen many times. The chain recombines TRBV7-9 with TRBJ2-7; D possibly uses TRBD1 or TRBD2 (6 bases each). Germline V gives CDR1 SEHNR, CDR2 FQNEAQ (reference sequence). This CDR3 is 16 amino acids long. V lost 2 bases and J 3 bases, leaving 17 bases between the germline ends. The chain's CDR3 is CASSLPYGGVLYEQYF. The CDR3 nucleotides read TGTGCCAGCAGCTTACCGTACGGGGGCGTACTCTACGAGCAGTACTTC.

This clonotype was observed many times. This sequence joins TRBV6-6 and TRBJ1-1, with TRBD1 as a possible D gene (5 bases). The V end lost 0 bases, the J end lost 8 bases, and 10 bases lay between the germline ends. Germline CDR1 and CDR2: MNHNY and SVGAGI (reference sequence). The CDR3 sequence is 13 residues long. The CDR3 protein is CASSYSWGSEAFF. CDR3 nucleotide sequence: TGTGCCAGCAGTTACTCTTGGGGGAGCGAAGCTTTCTTT.

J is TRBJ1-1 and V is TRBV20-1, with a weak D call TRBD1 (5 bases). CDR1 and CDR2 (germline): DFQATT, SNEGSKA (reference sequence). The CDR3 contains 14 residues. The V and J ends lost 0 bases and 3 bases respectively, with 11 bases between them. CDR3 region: CSARDVAGDTEAFF. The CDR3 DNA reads TGCAGTGCTAGAGACGTTGCGGGGGACACTGAAGCTTTCTTT.

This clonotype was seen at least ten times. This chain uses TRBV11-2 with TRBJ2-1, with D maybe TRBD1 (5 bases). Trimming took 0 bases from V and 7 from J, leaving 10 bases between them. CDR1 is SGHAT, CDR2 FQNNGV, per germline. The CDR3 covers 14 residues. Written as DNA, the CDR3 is TGTGCCAGCAGCTTAGATCGACAGTTGAATGAGCAGTTCTTC. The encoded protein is CASSLDRQLNEQFF.